The next 13 T cell receptor beta chains were all read from a single sample in a study of blood T cell repertoires in COVID-19. Assay: immunoSEQ multiplex PCR; the TCRdb copy retains only in-frame clones and omits some. The table lists roughly 54,000 clones, roughly 83% of them singletons. Source material: peripheral blood. Receptors were obtained from a woman between 55 and 75 years old with acute or convalescent COVID-19.

The genes are TRBV27 and TRBJ2-3; no clear D gene. The V gene lost 3 bases and the J gene lost 0 bases, with 4 bases spanning the gap. There are 13 residues in the CDR3. Germline V gene data show CDR1 as MNHEY and CDR2 as SMNVEV (reference sequence). CDR3 DNA: TGTGCCAGCAGTTTTCGTAGCACAGATACGCAGTATTTT. It specifies CASSFRSTDTQYF.

V is TRBV7-9 and J is TRBJ1-5, with D hard to call. This CDR3 spans 12 amino acids. Trimming took off 1 base at V and 7 bases at J, with 5 bases between the two ends. Germline assignment: CDR1 SEHNR and CDR2 FQNEAQ (reference sequence). The CDR3 DNA sequence: TGTGCCAGCAGCTTAGGAGCCCAGCCCCAGCATTTT. Amino acid sequence: CASSLGAQPQHF.

This chain joins TRBV5-6 and TRBJ2-1, with D unresolved. The CDR3 consists of 14 residues. Germline CDR1 reads SGHDT; CDR2 reads YYEEEE. Trimming left V 0 bases short and J 8 bases short, with 12 bases between. The CDR3 nucleotides read TGTGCCAGCAGCTTGGCTCGGTCAGGTGATGAGCAGTTCTTC. Its protein product is CASSLARSGDEQFF.

The genes are TRBV11-2 and TRBJ2-7; the D gene is possibly TRBD1 (7 bases). The CDR3 contains 15 residues. Trimming took off 1 base at V and 5 bases at J, with 15 bases between the two ends. The germline V gene has CDR1 SGHAT and CDR2 FQNNGV. This CDR3 reads CASSLVGGQSNEQYF. CDR3 nucleotide sequence: TGTGCCAGCAGCTTAGTGGGGGGACAGAGTAACGAGCAGTACTTC.

This clone has only one observation. The chain combines TRBV11-2 with TRBJ1-1, with D perhaps matching TRBD1 (5 bases). The V end was cut by 3 bases, the J end by 4 bases, with 9 bases between. This CDR3 has 13 residues. From germline, CDR1 is SGHAT and CDR2 FQNNGV. CDR3 sequence: CASSFQGGTEAFF. CDR3 coding DNA: TGTGCCAGCAGCTTTCAGGGAGGCACTGAAGCTTTCTTT.

In this sample, this clone turned up once. The chain employs TRBV3-1 (or the pseudogene TRBV3-2) and TRBJ1-4; D unclear. V was clipped by 6 bases and J by 0 bases, with 8 bases between them. Germline V gives CDR1 LGHDT, CDR2 YNNKEL (reference sequence). The CDR3 is 14 residues long. The CDR3 spells CASSLRTTNEKLFF. The CDR3 DNA sequence: TGTGCCAGCAGTCTGCGGACAACTAATGAAAAACTGTTTTTT.

This chain connects TRBV3-1 (or the pseudogene TRBV3-2) to TRBJ2-1; TRBD2 aligns across 10 bases. Trimming removed 1 base from V and 4 bases from J; junction bases left unmatched: 1. The germline V gene has CDR1 LGHDT and CDR2 YNNKEL (reference sequence). This CDR3 comprises 15 residues. The CDR3, as DNA: TGTGCCAGCAGCCAAGTAGCGGGGGGATACAATGAGCAGTTCTTC. It yields the protein CASSQVAGGYNEQFF.

The rearrangement uses TRBV27 and TRBJ1-4, with a tentative D call TRBD1 (6 bases). V lost 5 bases and J 7 bases, leaving 14 bases between the germline ends. The CDR3 runs 14 residues. CDR1 and CDR2 (germline): MNHEY, SMNVEV (reference sequence). CDR3 in DNA: TGTGCCAGCAGTAAAGGGGGAACGGGTGAAAAACTGTTTTTT. Protein sequence: CASSKGGTGEKLFF.

The chain employs TRBV10-3 and TRBJ2-3, with TRBD2 matching 10 bases. Trimming removed 5 bases from V and 3 bases from J; junction bases left unmatched: 5. Germline values: CDR1 ENHRY, CDR2 SYGVKD. The CDR3 runs to 15 residues. CDR3 sequence (DNA): TGTGCCATCAGTTCAGCGGGGGGGCCAACAGATACGCAGTATTTT. Its translation: CAISSAGGPTDTQYF.

This chain links TRBV2 with TRBJ1-5, with TRBD1 matching 7 bases. The CDR3 runs to 14 residues. Germline CDR1 SNHLY, CDR2 FYNNEI. V lost 5 bases and J lost 6; bases outside the gene matches: 7. Here the CDR3 DNA reads TGTGCCAGCAGTACGGGACAGCTTCTTCAGCCCCAGCATTTT. This encodes CASSTGQLLQPQHF.

The CDR3 is CATDELRNTEAFF. CDR3 bases: TGTGCCACCGATGAGTTGCGGAACACTGAAGCTTTCTTT. The chain links TRBV28 to TRBJ1-1; D gene uncertain. Trimming shortened V by 10 bases and J by 1 base, and 13 bases separated the two germline ends. This CDR3 is 13 amino acids long. Germline CDR1 is MDHEN and CDR2 is SYDVKM.

The chain couples TRBV5-1 to TRBJ2-7; weak D call: TRBD1 (5 bases). CDR1 is SGHRS and CDR2 is YFSETQ in the germline V gene. The V end lost 0 bases, the J end lost 7 bases, and 8 bases lay between the germline ends. CDR3 length: 12 amino acids. The CDR3 nucleotides read TGCGCCAGCAGCTTGGGGTCAGGGGAGCAGTACTTC. It encodes CASSLGSGEQYF.

The V gene is TRBV3-1 (or the pseudogene TRBV3-2), the J gene TRBJ2-5; weak D call: TRBD2 (5 bases). The germline gives CDR1 LGHDT, CDR2 YNNKEL (reference sequence). The CDR3 totals 12 residues. V was trimmed by 2 bases and J by 9 bases, leaving 10 bases between them. CDR3 amino acids: CASSQLTSPQYF. Here the CDR3 DNA reads TGTGCCAGCAGCCAATTAACTAGTCCCCAGTACTTC.